The subject of this entry is one T cell receptor (beta chain). Its antigen remains unidentified. The sample belongs to a study of T cell responses to AZD1222 COVID-19 vaccine. Study results and limitations: Vaccine-associated CD4 TCRs ranged over spike, dominating at 160-218 and 743-854. There were mostly white British donors and more females than males, and clonal diversity was possibly underestimated. When two AZD1222 doses had been given, Spike-specific TCR breadth and depth rose.

TCRdb's table, derived via immunoSEQ multiplex PCR, lists solely in-frame clones and lacks some. The sample has more than 100,000 clones, approximately 90% seen once. V lost 0 bases to trimming and J lost 1 base, with 9 bases between them. The germline V gene has CDR1 SGHTA and CDR2 FQGTGA. This CDR3 is built from 15 residues. The chain uses TRBV7-3 and TRBJ1-1; perhaps TRBD1 as D (5 bases). The clonotype originates from an adult in good health. Here the sequenced sample was peripheral blood, taken on day 0 of AZD1222 vaccination. The CDR3 spells CASSLTGDPNTEAFF. The CDR3 DNA reads as TGTGCCAGCAGCTTAACGGGGGACCCGAACACTGAAGCTTTCTTT.